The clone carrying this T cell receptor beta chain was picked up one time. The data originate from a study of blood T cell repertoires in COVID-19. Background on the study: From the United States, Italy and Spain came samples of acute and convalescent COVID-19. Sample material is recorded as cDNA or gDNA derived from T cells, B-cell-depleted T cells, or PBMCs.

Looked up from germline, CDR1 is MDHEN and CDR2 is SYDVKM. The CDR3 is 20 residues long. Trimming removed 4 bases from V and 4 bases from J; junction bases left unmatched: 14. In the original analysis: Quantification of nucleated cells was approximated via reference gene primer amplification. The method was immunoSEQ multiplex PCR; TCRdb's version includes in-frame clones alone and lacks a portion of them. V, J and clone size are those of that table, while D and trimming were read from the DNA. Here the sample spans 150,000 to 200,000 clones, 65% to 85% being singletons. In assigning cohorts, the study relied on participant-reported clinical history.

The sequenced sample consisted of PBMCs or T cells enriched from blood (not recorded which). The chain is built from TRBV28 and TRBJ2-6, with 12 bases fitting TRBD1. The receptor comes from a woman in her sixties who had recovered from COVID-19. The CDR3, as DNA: TGTGCCAGCAGTTCGCAGCTTCCGGGACAGGGGGCGCGAGGGGCCAACGTCCTGACTTTC. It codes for CASSSQLPGQGARGANVLTF. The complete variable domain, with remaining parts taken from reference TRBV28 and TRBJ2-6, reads DVKVTQSSRYLVKRTGEKVFLECVQDMDHENMFWYRQDPGLGLRLIYFSYDVKMKEKGDIPEGYSVSREKKERFSLILESASTNQTSMYLCASSSQLPGQGARGANVLTFGAGSRLTVL.